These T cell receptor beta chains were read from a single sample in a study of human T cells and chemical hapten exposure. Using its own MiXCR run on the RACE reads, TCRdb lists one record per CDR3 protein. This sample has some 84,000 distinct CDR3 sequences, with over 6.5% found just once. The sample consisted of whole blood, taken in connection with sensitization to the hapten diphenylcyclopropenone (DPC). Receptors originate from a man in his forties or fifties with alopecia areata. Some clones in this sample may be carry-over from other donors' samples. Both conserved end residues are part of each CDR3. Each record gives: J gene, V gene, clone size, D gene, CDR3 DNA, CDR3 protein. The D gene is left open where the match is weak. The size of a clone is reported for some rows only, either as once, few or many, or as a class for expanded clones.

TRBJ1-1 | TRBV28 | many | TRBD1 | TGTGCCAGCAGGGGCACAGGGGCCCACACTGAAGCTTTCTTT | CASRGTGAHTEAFF
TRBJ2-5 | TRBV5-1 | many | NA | TGCGCCAGCAGCGCCTTTGGAGCGTCCGGTAACGGGGGAGAGGGAGAGACCCAGTACTTC | CASSAFGASGNGGEGETQYF
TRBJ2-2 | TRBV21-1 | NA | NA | TGTGCCAGCGATTATCACCCGGGACTAGCACTGAACACCGGGGAGCTGTTTTTT | CASDYHPGLALNTGELFF
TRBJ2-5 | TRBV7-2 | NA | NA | TGTGCCAGCAGCTTTCAGGGGACTCAAGAGACCCAGTACTTC | CASSFQGTQETQYF
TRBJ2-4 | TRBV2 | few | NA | TGTGCCAGCAGCCTGACACGGCGACCCAAAAACATTCAGTACTTC | CASSLTRRPKNIQYF
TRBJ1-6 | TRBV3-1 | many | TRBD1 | TGTGCCAGCAGCCAATTTACAGGGGGCGCGAATTCACCCCTCCACTTT | CASSQFTGGANSPLHF
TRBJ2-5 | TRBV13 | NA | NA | TGTGCCAGCAGCCCCCAGTATGGAGAGACCCAGTACTTC | CASSPQYGETQYF
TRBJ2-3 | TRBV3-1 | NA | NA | TGTGCCAGCAGCCAACAGGAGCGGGATACGCAGTATTTT | CASSQQERDTQYF
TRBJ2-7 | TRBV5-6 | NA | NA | TGTGCCAGCAGCTTTACCGGGCCCGAGCAGTACTTC | CASSFTGPEQYF
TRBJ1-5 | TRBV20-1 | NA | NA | TGCAGTGCTAGAGATCTCGGGGCTGGCAATCAGCCCCAGCATTTT | CSARDLGAGNQPQHF
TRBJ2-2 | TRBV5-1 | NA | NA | TGCGCCGGGAGATACAGGGAAGGGACCGGGGAGCTGTTTTTT | CAGRYREGTGELFF
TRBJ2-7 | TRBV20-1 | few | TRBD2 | TGCAGTGCTAGAGACAGAGCGGGAGGCCGGGGGGAGCAGTACTTC | CSARDRAGGRGEQYF
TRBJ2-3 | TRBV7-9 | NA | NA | TGTGCCAGCAGCTTAATGGGGCCGGCAGATACGCAGTATTTT | CASSLMGPADTQYF
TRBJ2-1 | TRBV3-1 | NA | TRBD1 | TGTGCCAGCAATTACGGGACAGGGGACAATGAGCAGTTCTTC | CASNYGTGDNEQFF
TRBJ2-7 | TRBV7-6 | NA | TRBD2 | TGTGCCAGCAGCTTTGCAGGCGGGAGCCCCAACGAGCAGTACTTC | CASSFAGGSPNEQYF
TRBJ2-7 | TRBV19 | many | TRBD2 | TGTGCCAGTAGTATCGGGACTAGTTACGAGCAGTACTTC | CASSIGTSYEQYF
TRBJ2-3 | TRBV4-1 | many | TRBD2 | TGCGCCAGCAGCCAAGATTCACTAGCGGGAGCCACAGATACGCAGTATTTT | CASSQDSLAGATDTQYF
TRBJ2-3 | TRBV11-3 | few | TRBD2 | TGTGCCAGCAGCTCTGCGGGAGGGAGCACAGATACGCAGTATTTT | CASSSAGGSTDTQYF
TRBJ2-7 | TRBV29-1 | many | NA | TGCAGCGTTGAAGAGGCGAGGGGTGGAGAGCAGTACTTC | CSVEEARGGEQYF
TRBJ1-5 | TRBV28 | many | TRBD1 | TGTGCCAGCAGTTCTGCCCCGGGACAGAATCATCAGCCCCAGCATTTT | CASSSAPGQNHQPQHF
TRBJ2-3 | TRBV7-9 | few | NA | TGTGCCAGCAGCTCTTTTGGCAGCACAGATACGCAGTATTTT | CASSSFGSTDTQYF
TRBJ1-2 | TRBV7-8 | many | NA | TGTGCCAGCAGCTTAGCGGGACAATCCTATGGCTACACCTTC | CASSLAGQSYGYTF
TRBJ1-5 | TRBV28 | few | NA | TGTGCCAGCAGTTTAACTCAGGATAATCAACCCCAGCATTTT | CASSLTQDNQPQHF
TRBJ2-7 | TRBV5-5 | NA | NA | TGTGCCAGCAGCTTGGAAAAGCAGTACTTC | CASSLEKQYF
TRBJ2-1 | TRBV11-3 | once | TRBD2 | TGTGCCAGCAGTCGTACTAGCGGGAGGGTCAATGAGCAGTTCTTC | CASSRTSGRVNEQFF
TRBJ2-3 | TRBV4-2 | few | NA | TGTGCCAGCAGCCAAGAATCCACGAGCGATAGCACAGATACGCAGTATTTT | CASSQESTSDSTDTQYF
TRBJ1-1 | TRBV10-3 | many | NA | TGTGCCAGCGTGGCAGGGATTACGGACACTGAAGCTTTCTTT | CASVAGITDTEAFF
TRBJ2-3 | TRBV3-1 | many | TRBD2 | TGTGCCAGCAGCCCAATGACTAGCGGGAGCGGTACGCAGTATTTT | CASSPMTSGSGTQYF
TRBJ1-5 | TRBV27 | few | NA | TGTGCCAGCAGTTCTCTCAATCAGCCCCAGCATTTT | CASSSLNQPQHF
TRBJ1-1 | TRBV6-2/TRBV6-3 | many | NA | TGTGCCAGCATTCTTAAGGAAATGAACACTGAAGCTTTCTTT | CASILKEMNTEAFF
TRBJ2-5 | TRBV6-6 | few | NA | TGTGCCAGCAGTTACGAGGGGGGAGTACAAGAGACCCAGTACTTC | CASSYEGGVQETQYF
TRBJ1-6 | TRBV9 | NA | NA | TGTGCCAGCAGCCCTGGGGTAGGGTCTTCACCCCTCCACTTT | CASSPGVGSSPLHF
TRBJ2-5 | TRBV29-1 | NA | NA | TGCAGCGTTGAAGAGACTAGGGCGGAGACCCAGTACTTC | CSVEETRAETQYF
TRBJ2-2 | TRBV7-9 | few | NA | TGTGCCAGCAGCGGGGTGAGCACCGGGGAGCTGTTTTTT | CASSGVSTGELFF
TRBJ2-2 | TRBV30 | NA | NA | TGTGCCTGGGACCGGAAGAACACCGGGGAGCTGTTTTTT | CAWDRKNTGELFF
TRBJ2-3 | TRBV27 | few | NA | TGTGCCAGCAGTAACGACAGGCCTAGCACAGATACGCAGTATTTT | CASSNDRPSTDTQYF
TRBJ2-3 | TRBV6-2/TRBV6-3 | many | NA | TGTGCCAGCAGTTTGACAGGAGGCACAGATACGCAGTATTTT | CASSLTGGTDTQYF
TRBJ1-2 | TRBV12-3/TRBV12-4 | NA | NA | TGTGCCAGCAGTTTACACGCGACGGACAGTAACTATGGCTACACCTTC | CASSLHATDSNYGYTF
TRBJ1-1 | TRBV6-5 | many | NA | TGTGCCAGCAGTTACTCTGGGGTCTCACCCCTGAATCAGAACACTGAAGCTTTCTTT | CASSYSGVSPLNQNTEAFF
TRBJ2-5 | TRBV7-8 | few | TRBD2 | TGTGCCAGCAGCTTAGCGGGGCGGCTAGCGGGAACTAAGACCCAGTACTTC | CASSLAGRLAGTKTQYF
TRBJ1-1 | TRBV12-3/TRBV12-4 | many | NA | TGTGCCAGCAGTTTACAAACGAACACTGAAGCTTTCTTT | CASSLQTNTEAFF
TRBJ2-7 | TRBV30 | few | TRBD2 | TGTGCCTGGAGTCGTATTGCGGGGGGGGCCTACGAGCAGTACTTC | CAWSRIAGGAYEQYF
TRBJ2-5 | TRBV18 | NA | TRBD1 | TGTGCCAGCTCACTTACAGGGGTCGGAAAAGAGACCCAGTACTTC | CASSLTGVGKETQYF
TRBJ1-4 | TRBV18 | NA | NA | TGTGCCAGCTCAGCCACAAGGACACGCGATGAAAAACTGTTTTTT | CASSATRTRDEKLFF
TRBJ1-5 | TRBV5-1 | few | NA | TGCGCCAGCAGCTTGGAACCAAATCAGCCCCAGCATTTT | CASSLEPNQPQHF
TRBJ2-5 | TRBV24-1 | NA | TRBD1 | TGTGCCACCAGTGATCCTACAGGGGGACGAGAGACCCAGTACTTC | CATSDPTGGRETQYF